This is a list of T cell receptor beta chains from one sample in a study of cytomegalovirus exposure and HLA in healthy donors. Profiled with immunoSEQ multiplex PCR; TCRdb holds only in-frame clones, not every one. This sample yields about 180,000 clones, of which approximately 81% are seen a single time; 2% to 2.5% belongs to the top ten. Source material: PBMCs. Every receptor here comes from a woman aged 25-40 years in good health and CMV-seronegative. CDR3s include the opening cysteine and the closing phenylalanine or tryptophan. Each record gives: D gene, J gene, clone size, V gene, CDR3 DNA, CDR3 protein. D genes are given only for firm matches. Clone size, where shown, is once, few, many, or a class for clones that have expanded.

>-|TRBJ1-3|-|TRBV7-2
TGTGCCAGCAGGAACAGGGAGAGCTCTGGAAACACCATATATTTT
CASRNRESSGNTIYF
>TRBD1|TRBJ2-5|-|TRBV20-1
TGCAGTGCTCGTCGACAGGGGTATTACTTC
CSARRQGYYF
>TRBD2|TRBJ2-5|once|TRBV6-6
TGTGCCAGCACCGGACTAGCCGAAGAGACCCAGTACTTC
CASTGLAEETQYF
>TRBD1|TRBJ2-7|-|TRBV7-2
TGTGCCAGCAGCTCGGGGACAGGGCTCTACGAGCAGTACTTC
CASSSGTGLYEQYF
>-|TRBJ2-1|-|TRBV5-1
TGCGCCAGCAGCTTGGTGTTCGGGGGAGGCCGATACAATGAGCAGTTCTTC
CASSLVFGGGRYNEQFF
>-|TRBJ1-3|-|TRBV28
TGTGCCAGCAGTAGGCCCGGAGCCTCTGGAAACACCATATATTTT
CASSRPGASGNTIYF
>-|TRBJ1-5|-|TRBV28
TGTGCCAGCGGCAGTAGCAATCAGCCCCAGCATTTT
CASGSSNQPQHF
>TRBD2|TRBJ2-5|few|TRBV14
TGTGCCAGCAGCCACTGGACTAGCGGGGCTAAAGAGACCCAGTACTTC
CASSHWTSGAKETQYF
>TRBD1|TRBJ2-5|-|TRBV6-1
TGTGCCAGCAGTCGCCGGACAGGGGGGGAGACCCAGTACTTC
CASSRRTGGETQYF
>-|TRBJ1-2|-|TRBV27
TGTGCCAGCAGTTTATCGTCTCAGGCAGGTGGCTACACCTTC
CASSLSSQAGGYTF
>TRBD2|TRBJ2-3|-|TRBV2
TGTGCCAGCACTTTACTAGCGGGAGGGCCAGATACGCAGTATTTT
CASTLLAGGPDTQYF
>-|TRBJ2-2|medium-sized|TRBV2
TGTGCCAGCAGTGTCAGAAACACCGGGGAGCTGTTTTTT
CASSVRNTGELFF
>-|TRBJ2-7|-|TRBV5-6
TGTGCCAGCAGCTTGACAGACTACGAGCAGTACTTC
CASSLTDYEQYF
>TRBD2|TRBJ2-7|-|TRBV30
TGTGCCTGGAGTGTACTGAGGACTAGCGGGAGTTATGGCGAGCAGTACTTC
CAWSVLRTSGSYGEQYF
>-|TRBJ2-2|-|TRBV6-1
TGTGCCAGCAGTAAAGTTCCCTCAGGCAGATACACCGGGGAGCTGTTTTTT
CASSKVPSGRYTGELFF
>-|TRBJ2-5|-|TRBV7-9
TGTGCCAGCAGCTTAGAAGGGATGGGACTCCAAGAGACCCAGTACTTC
CASSLEGMGLQETQYF
>TRBD2|TRBJ2-7|-|TRBV5-1
TGCGCCAGCAGCTTGGGGCTAGCGGGGGGGCTGTTCTCCTACGAGCAGTACTTC
CASSLGLAGGLFSYEQYF
>TRBD2|TRBJ2-1|-|TRBV14
TGTGCCAGCAGCCCTGGGACTAGCGGGAGAAGGAATGAGCAGTTCTTC
CASSPGTSGRRNEQFF
>-|TRBJ2-3|-|TRBV9
TGTGCCAGCAGCGCGACCATGGCTCTAGCGTTGCCAGATACGCAGTATTTT
CASSATMALALPDTQYF
>TRBD1|TRBJ1-5|-|TRBV19
TGTGCCAGTAGTCTAAGAGGGACAGAGAATCAGCCCCAGCATTTT
CASSLRGTENQPQHF
>-|TRBJ2-1|-|TRBV18
TGTGCCAGCTCAACACGAACAGAAGCGGCTGAGCAGTTCTTC
CASSTRTEAAEQFF
>TRBD1|TRBJ2-7|-|TRBV10-3
TGTGCCATCAGTGAGGAGGGACAGGGGTCCCACGAGCAGTACTTC
CAISEEGQGSHEQYF
>TRBD2|TRBJ2-7|-|TRBV7-3
TGTGCCAGCAGCCCGGGGACTAGCGGGTCCGAGCAGTACTTC
CASSPGTSGSEQYF
>-|TRBJ2-7|-|TRBV28
TGTGCCAGCAGTTTGGGGGGATACGAGCAGTACTTC
CASSLGGYEQYF
>-|TRBJ1-5|-|TRBV6-5
TGTGCCAGCAGTCCCGTCAGTCGGGGTGGTCAGCCCCAGCATTTT
CASSPVSRGGQPQHF
>TRBD1|TRBJ2-5|-|TRBV5-1
TGCGCCAGCAGCGCGACAGGGTTGGGGGAAGAGACCCAGTACTTC
CASSATGLGEETQYF
>TRBD1|TRBJ1-1|-|TRBV5-4
TGTGCCAGCAGCCGCGAGACAGGGGCCCTGAACACTGAAGCTTTCTTT
CASSRETGALNTEAFF
>-|TRBJ2-7|-|TRBV5-1
TGCGCCAGCAGCTTGGCAGGTACGGGATCGGAAGGGCAGTACTTC
CASSLAGTGSEGQYF
>TRBD2|TRBJ2-6|-|TRBV19
TGTGCCAGTAGTAGTGGCGGGAGCTTCTCTGGGGCCAACGTCCTGACTTTC
CASSSGGSFSGANVLTF
>TRBD2|TRBJ2-3|-|TRBV9
TGTGCCAGCAGCGGCGGGACTAGCGGGGGGTATAGCACAGATACGCAGTATTTT
CASSGGTSGGYSTDTQYF
>-|TRBJ2-1|-|TRBV9
TGTGCCAGCAGCGTAGATGGGGGGTTAAATGAGCAGTTCTTC
CASSVDGGLNEQFF
>-|TRBJ2-7|-|TRBV9
TGTGCCAGCAGCGTAGGATCCACTCTATCCTACGAGCAGTACTTC
CASSVGSTLSYEQYF
>-|TRBJ1-6|-|TRBV5-1
TGCGCCAGCAGCTTGGGACAGGTGAATTCACCCCTCCACTTT
CASSLGQVNSPLHF
>-|TRBJ2-6|-|TRBV19
TGTGCCAGTAGTCCCGGGAGCTACTCTGGGGCCAACGTCCTGACTTTC
CASSPGSYSGANVLTF
>TRBD1|TRBJ1-5|-|TRBV27
TGTGCCAGCAGTTTACGACAGGGGAATCAGCCCCAGCATTTT
CASSLRQGNQPQHF
>TRBD2|TRBJ2-7|-|TRBV4-3
TGCGCCAGCAGCCAGCTCGGGGGGGCCGCCTACGAGCAGTACTTC
CASSQLGGAAYEQYF
>-|TRBJ2-7|-|TRBV18
TGTGCCAGCTCACCACCGACGGGAGAAAAGGGGGAGCAGTACTTC
CASSPPTGEKGEQYF
>-|TRBJ2-6|-|TRBV7-7
TGTGCTAGCAGCTTAGTAGGAGGATCTGGGGCCAACGTCCTGACTTTC
CASSLVGGSGANVLTF
>TRBD1|TRBJ2-1|once|TRBV7-2
TGTGCCAGCAGCTCCTGGGACAGGGGATACAATGAGCAGTTCTTC
CASSSWDRGYNEQFF
>TRBD2|TRBJ2-7|-|TRBV4-2
TGTGCCAGCAGCCAAGAAGTGGCGGGAGGCTCACCCTACGAGCAGTACTTC
CASSQEVAGGSPYEQYF
>TRBD1|TRBJ1-2|-|TRBV6-1
TGTGCCAGCAACAGCCTTTGGGACAGCCACTATGGCTACACCTTC
CASNSLWDSHYGYTF
>-|TRBJ2-3|-|TRBV5-1
TGCGCCAGCAGCTCGGGACCGGGACTCGAAAACACAGATACGCAGTATTTT
CASSSGPGLENTDTQYF
>-|TRBJ2-3|-|TRBV27
TGTGCCAGCAGTTTCAATCCCGTCGACAGGTCTAGCACAGATACGCAGTATTTT
CASSFNPVDRSSTDTQYF
>TRBD1|TRBJ1-3|-|TRBV5-6
TGTGCCAGCAGCCTCACAGGGGGCAGTCGTGGAAACACCATATATTTT
CASSLTGGSRGNTIYF
>-|TRBJ2-3|-|TRBV6-1
TGTGCCAGCAGCGTACTTGAACTTGTGGATACGCAGTATTTT
CASSVLELVDTQYF
>-|TRBJ1-2|few|TRBV25-1
TGTGCCAGCAGTGACCCACGGGGGGGACGGGGCTACACCTTC
CASSDPRGGRGYTF
>TRBD1|TRBJ1-4|-|TRBV19
TGTGCCAGTAGCGGACAGGGCCTTAATGAAAAACTGTTTTTT
CASSGQGLNEKLFF
>TRBD1|TRBJ2-5|-|TRBV18
TGTGCCAGCTCACCAAGCAGGGGGGAGACCCAGTACTTC
CASSPSRGETQYF
>TRBD2|TRBJ2-7|-|TRBV9
TGTGCCAGATCCTCGGGGGGGTGGAACTACGAGCAGTACTTC
CARSSGGWNYEQYF
>TRBD1|TRBJ2-4|-|TRBV30
TGTGCCTGGAGTCGGGACAGGGTAGTCAAAAACATTCAGTACTTC
CAWSRDRVVKNIQYF
>-|TRBJ2-7|-|TRBV28
TGTGCCAGCAGTCCTCAGGGCGAGCAGTACTTC
CASSPQGEQYF
>-|TRBJ2-7|-|TRBV20-1
TGCAGTGCTAGAGTCGTGTACGAGCAGTACTTC
CSARVVYEQYF
>TRBD1|TRBJ1-4|once|TRBV11-2
TGTGCCAGCAGCTGGGCGATGGGACAGGGGGATGAAAAACTGTTTTTT
CASSWAMGQGDEKLFF
>-|TRBJ1-1|-|TRBV30
TGTGCCTGGAGCCCAACAGGTCCCAGTGAAGCTTTCTTT
CAWSPTGPSEAFF
>-|TRBJ1-3|-|TRBV6-6
TGTGCCAGTCAGGGGGGAAACACCATATATTTT
CASQGGNTIYF
>-|TRBJ2-3|-|TRBV19
TGTGCCAGTAGTATCCCTAGCGGCACAGATACGCAGTATTTT
CASSIPSGTDTQYF
>-|TRBJ2-1|-|TRBV4-1
TGCGCCAGCAGCCTCGGGAATGAGCAGTTCTTC
CASSLGNEQFF
>-|TRBJ2-7|-|TRBV13
TGTGCCAGCAGCCTAGGGGGTCCGGGGTCCTACGAGCAGTACTTC
CASSLGGPGSYEQYF
>TRBD1|TRBJ2-7|few|TRBV5-1
TGCGCCAGCAGCCTACGAACAGGGGGGATTACCTACGAGCAGTACTTC
CASSLRTGGITYEQYF